The sequence of this T cell receptor beta chain was determined in a study of blood T cell repertoires in COVID-19. At the level of the study: Sites in the United States, Italy and Spain provided acute and convalescent COVID-19 samples.

Authors' data handling: Amplified reference gene primers provided the basis for estimating nucleated cell counts. Profiling relied on immunoSEQ multiplex PCR, and the TCRdb table lists in-frame clones only, not all of them. That table supplies the V and J calls and clone size; D and trimming were determined from the DNA. Of about 230,000 clones listed, less than 85% are singletons. Across 24 US areas, participants ranged in age from 18 to 89 years. Two negative PCRs, clearance, or symptom resolution had been documented for recovered Cohort 3 donors. The sequence was obtained from a man in his sixties who had recovered from COVID-19. Sequenced material: PBMCs or T cells enriched from blood (not recorded which).

The CDR3 loop reads CSVEDPGQANYGYTF. The CDR3 DNA follows: TGCAGCGTTGAAGATCCGGGACAGGCTAACTATGGCTACACCTTC. The chain employs TRBV29-1 and TRBJ1-2, with 8 bases aligning to TRBD1. V lost 0 bases to trimming and J lost 0 bases; unmatched junction nucleotides: 3. The CDR3 runs to 15 residues. Germline CDR1 reads SQVTM; CDR2 reads ANQGSEA.